These T cell receptor beta chains were read from a single sample in a study of control samples from healthy donors and cancer patients. Clones were read by immunoSEQ multiplex PCR, and TCRdb kept only the in-frame ones, dropping some. Its table records about 190,000 clones. The specimen was blood. Receptors originate from a woman between 25 and 40 years old in good health. CDR3s include the opening cysteine and the closing phenylalanine or tryptophan. The D gene is left open where the match is weak.

J	D	V	DNA	CDR3
TRBJ2-1	TRBD2	TRBV5-8	TGTGCCAGCAATAGGGGATTTGCTAGCGGGTACAATGAGCAGTTCTTC	CASNRGFASGYNEQFF
TRBJ1-1	TRBD1	TRBV5-1	TGCGCCAGCAGCACCGCCGGGACAGGGAACACTGAAGCTTTCTTT	CASSTAGTGNTEAFF
TRBJ1-5	NA	TRBV28	TGTGCCAGCAGTTCCTTAAACCAGGGTGGAAATCAGCCCCAGCATTTT	CASSSLNQGGNQPQHF
TRBJ2-4	NA	TRBV3-1/TRBV3-2	TGTGCCAGCAGCCGGTTCCAGGGAAACATTCAGTACTTC	CASSRFQGNIQYF
TRBJ2-7	TRBD1	TRBV4-2	TGTGCCAGCAGCCAAGATCCGACAGGGGGCGCGTCCTACGAGCAGTACTTC	CASSQDPTGGASYEQYF
TRBJ1-2	TRBD1	TRBV18	TGTGCCAGCTCACAAAATTCCGGGACAGAGCATAACTATGGCTACACCTTC	CASSQNSGTEHNYGYTF
TRBJ1-2	NA	TRBV5-1	TGCGCCAGCAGCTCGTATGGGGGGGATGGCTACACCTTC	CASSSYGGDGYTF
TRBJ1-1	TRBD1	TRBV5-6	TGTGCCAGCAGCCGACAGGGCGTAACACTCCTCAGAATGAACACTGAAGCTTTCTTT	CASSRQGVTLLRMNTEAFF
TRBJ2-7	TRBD1	TRBV5-1	TGCGCCAGCAGCTTGCAGGGGGCGGCCTACGAGCAGTACTTC	CASSLQGAAYEQYF
TRBJ1-2	NA	TRBV28	TGTGCCAGCAGTTTATATTCGGACTATGGCTACACCTTC	CASSLYSDYGYTF
TRBJ1-2	TRBD1	TRBV29-1	TGCAGCGGGGGGACAGTTAATGGCTACACCTTC	CSGGTVNGYTF
TRBJ1-1	NA	TRBV9	TGTGCCAGCAGCGTAGCGTCCGGTAACACTGAAGCTTTCTTT	CASSVASGNTEAFF
TRBJ1-4	NA	TRBV5-1	TGCGCCAGCAGCTTGAATCCAGGGTTTGAAAAACTGTTTTTT	CASSLNPGFEKLFF
TRBJ1-5	NA	TRBV6-2/TRBV6-3	TGTGCCAGCAGTTACGGGGGGTCCCCTAATAGCAATCAGCCCCAGCATTTT	CASSYGGSPNSNQPQHF
TRBJ2-1	TRBD2	TRBV6-2/TRBV6-3	TGTGCCAGCAGTTACAATGGGAGAGCGGGGGGGCTCAATGAGCAGTTCTTC	CASSYNGRAGGLNEQFF
TRBJ1-5	TRBD1	TRBV27	TGTGCCAGCAGTTTCGGGGCAGGGGGTCGGCCCCAGCATTTT	CASSFGAGGRPQHF
TRBJ2-7	TRBD1	TRBV28	TGTGCCAGCACCAGATACAGGGGCTACGAGCAGTACTTC	CASTRYRGYEQYF
TRBJ2-3	TRBD2	TRBV5-4	TGTGCCAGCAGCTTGGGACTAGCGCCCCTCCCAGATACGCAGTATTTT	CASSLGLAPLPDTQYF
TRBJ2-5	TRBD2	TRBV4-1	TGCGCCAGCAGCAGAAGTAGGCTAGCGGGGGGGAGGGAGACCCAGTACTTC	CASSRSRLAGGRETQYF
TRBJ1-2	NA	TRBV7-2	TGTGCCAGCAGCCTCCGACAGGCCCCTAGTGGCTACACCTTC	CASSLRQAPSGYTF
TRBJ2-3	NA	TRBV4-3	TGCGCCAGCAGCCAGCATAGTCACAGAGATACGCAGTATTTT	CASSQHSHRDTQYF
TRBJ2-7	TRBD2	TRBV2	TGTGCCAGCAGGGGACTAGCCGGCGAGCAGTACTTC	CASRGLAGEQYF
TRBJ1-5	NA	TRBV7-9	TGTGCCAGCAGCTTAAGTGGGGGAAGCCTTAGCAATCAGCCCCAGCATTTT	CASSLSGGSLSNQPQHF
TRBJ1-4	NA	TRBV18	TGTGCCAGCTCACCAAGGGAGGCCGGGACTAATGAAAAACTGTTTTTT	CASSPREAGTNEKLFF
TRBJ1-5	TRBD1	TRBV29-1	TGCAGCGTTGCAGGGGGCTGGAATCAGCCCCAGCATTTT	CSVAGGWNQPQHF
TRBJ1-5	NA	TRBV21-1	TGTGCCAGCAGCAAAAAGGGAGTGACAGAGTTAGGCAATCAGCCCCAGCATTTT	CASSKKGVTELGNQPQHF
TRBJ2-7	NA	TRBV14	TGTGCCAGCAGCCAAGAATGGTCCGAGCAGTACTTC	CASSQEWSEQYF
TRBJ2-7	TRBD1	TRBV18	TGTGCCAGCTCACCAGGGACAGGAATACTAAGCTCCTACGAGCAGTACTTC	CASSPGTGILSSYEQYF
TRBJ1-2	TRBD1	TRBV4-1	TGCGCCAGCAGCGGAGGCGGGACAGTCTATGGCTACACCTTC	CASSGGGTVYGYTF
TRBJ1-1	NA	TRBV28	TGTGCCAGCAGCCTTATGGGGGGCAACACTGAAGCTTTCTTT	CASSLMGGNTEAFF
TRBJ2-5	NA	TRBV12-3/TRBV12-4	TGTGCCAGCACGGAGGTTGTGGAGACCCAGTACTTC	CASTEVVETQYF
TRBJ2-3	NA	TRBV5-1	TGCGCCAGCAGCCGGTCTCGAATCACAGATACGCAGTATTTT	CASSRSRITDTQYF
TRBJ2-4	TRBD2	TRBV19	TGTGCCAGTAGTATAGTCGGGGCGGGGGGAGCCAAAAACATTCAGTACTTC	CASSIVGAGGAKNIQYF
TRBJ2-7	TRBD1	TRBV3-1/TRBV3-2	TGTGCCAGCAGCCATTTAGCAGGGGGCGTCTCCGAGCAGTACTTC	CASSHLAGGVSEQYF
TRBJ1-2	NA	TRBV9	TGTGCCAGCAGCGTAAATGTGAGAGCACAGGACTATGGCTACACCTTC	CASSVNVRAQDYGYTF
TRBJ1-3	NA	TRBV13	TGTGCCTGCCGGGGCGCTGGAAACACCATATATTTT	CACRGAGNTIYF
TRBJ1-1	NA	TRBV5-1	TGCGCCAGCAGCTTGGTTGGGGGTTCGTTAGTTTTCTTT	CASSLVGGSLVFF
TRBJ1-2	NA	TRBV7-2	TGTGCCAGCAGCCCGTCAACGACAGGCTACACCTTC	CASSPSTTGYTF